These 22 T cell receptor beta chains originate from one sample sequenced in a study of blood T cell repertoires in COVID-19. Produced via immunoSEQ multiplex PCR; TCRdb's table is partial and in-frame only. The data contain 95,000 to 150,000 clones, 85% to 90% of them singletons. Input material: peripheral blood. These receptors were obtained from a woman of 80 years or more with COVID-19, enrolled during active disease.

This rearrangement joins TRBV13 to TRBJ2-7; 7 bases agree with TRBD1. J was trimmed by 7 bases and V by 5 bases; bases with no gene match: 5. The CDR3 totals 12 residues. Germline values: CDR1 PRHDT, CDR2 FYEKMQ (reference sequence). The CDR3 protein is CASSRQGREQYF. In DNA form, the CDR3 reads TGTGCCAGCAGCCGACAGGGTCGGGAGCAGTACTTC.

This clone was recorded once. The chain combines TRBV6-5 with TRBJ2-5; no definite D call. CDR3 length: 11 amino acids. Trimming pared 1 base from V and 7 bases from J, leaving 4 bases between. Looked up from germline, CDR1 is MNHEY and CDR2 is SVGAGI. Written as DNA, the CDR3 is TGTGCCAGCAGTTACTTCGGGACCCAGTACTTC. Amino acid sequence: CASSYFGTQYF.

This clone was detected only once. This chain connects TRBV7-8 to TRBJ2-1; D possibly corresponds to TRBD2 (6 bases). Germline CDR1 is SGHVS and CDR2 is FQNEAQ. This CDR3 comprises 15 residues. V gave up 1 base and J gave up 5 bases, with 12 bases separating them. CDR3 in DNA: TGTGCCAGCAGCTTAGACGGGAGTCCCCACAATGAGCAGTTCTTC. This codes for CASSLDGSPHNEQFF.

V gene TRBV5-8 combines with J gene TRBJ1-2; D is ambiguous. Germline CDR1 and CDR2: SGHTS and YDEGEE. There are 15 residues in the CDR3. With 1 base removed from V and 2 bases from J, the gap between germline ends came to 12 bases. CDR3 coding DNA: TGTGCCAGCAGCTTGATCGCAGTCACCAACTATGGCTACACCTTC. Translation: CASSLIAVTNYGYTF.

V usage is TRBV7-2 and J usage is TRBJ2-2; the match to TRBD2 covers 9 bases. Looked up from germline, CDR1 is SGHTA and CDR2 is FQGNSA. The junction had 7 bases not matched to a gene; V was cut back by 1 base and J by 7 bases. The CDR3 covers 16 residues. CDR3 sequence (DNA): TGTGCCAGCAGCTTAGGGAGTAGCGGGAGTAGCGGGGAGCTGTTTTTT. Its protein is CASSLGSSGSSGELFF.

The rearrangement links TRBV3-1 (or the pseudogene TRBV3-2) to TRBJ2-7, with 12 bases lining up with TRBD1. Per germline, CDR1 LGHDT and CDR2 YNNKEL (reference sequence). V dropped 5 bases and J dropped 3; count of bases not matched to a gene: 11. The length of the CDR3 is 17 residues. CDR3 sequence: CASSVRDRGLNIYEQYF. As DNA, the CDR3 is TGTGCCAGCAGCGTCCGGGACAGGGGGCTTAACATCTACGAGCAGTACTTC.

J is TRBJ2-7 and V is TRBV2, with a possible D match to TRBD1 (5 bases). Trimming left V 6 bases short and J 4 bases short, with 7 bases between. The CDR3 length is 11 residues. Germline CDR1 SNHLY, CDR2 FYNNEI. The CDR3 is CASRGVYEQYF. The DNA of the CDR3 is TGTGCCAGCAGAGGGGTTTACGAGCAGTACTTC.

In this sample, this clone turned up a few times. The chain carries TRBV10-3 and TRBJ1-2; D unresolved. The ends were cut back, 3 bases at V and 8 bases at J, with 7 bases in the middle. This CDR3 spans 11 amino acids. Germline values: CDR1 ENHRY, CDR2 SYGVKD. This CDR3 is CAISDGGGYTF. CDR3 nucleotide sequence: TGTGCCATCAGTGACGGCGGGGGCTACACCTTC.

CDR3 in amino acids: CASSQDSQGGLDTQYF. The CDR3 DNA reads as TGCGCCAGCAGCCAAGATAGCCAGGGTGGATTAGATACGCAGTATTTT. The chain links TRBV4-3 to TRBJ2-3; perhaps TRBD1 as D (5 bases). V was cut by 0 bases and J by 5 bases, with 15 bases left in between. This CDR3 has 16 amino acids. Germline lookup yields CDR1 LGHNA and CDR2 YSLEER.

The chain couples TRBV24-1 to TRBJ2-7; TRBD1 aligns across 7 bases. Trimming at V came to 12 bases and at J to 3 bases, leaving 7 bases not matched to a gene. Looked up from germline, CDR1 is KGHDR and CDR2 is SFDVKD. CDR3 length: 12 amino acids. CDR3 bases: TGTGCCGTAGGGGGCCCCTACTACGAGCAGTACTTC. Translating gives CAVGGPYYEQYF.

J is TRBJ2-7 and V is TRBV6-1; perhaps TRBD2 as D (7 bases). Trimming pared 2 bases from V and 2 bases from J, leaving 10 bases between. The CDR3 is 14 amino acids. Per germline, CDR1 MNHNS and CDR2 SASEGT. CDR3 nucleotides: TGTGCCAGCAGTGAATGGGGGGGGCCCTACGAGCAGTACTTC. Translating it yields CASSEWGGPYEQYF.

The chain couples TRBV7-3 to TRBJ1-1; 8 bases are a match to TRBD1. The CDR3 consists of 15 residues. Germline V CDR1 and CDR2: SGHTA, FQGTGA. The V and J ends lost 3 bases and 6 bases, in that order; junction bases with no gene match: 9. CDR3 DNA: TGTGCCAGCAGCTTGACCCGGGACAGGAGCCCTGAAGCTTTCTTT. Translation: CASSLTRDRSPEAFF.

In this sample, this clone turned up a few times. CDR3: CASSQSVLHGGINNSPLHF. CDR3 DNA sequence: TGCGCCAGCAGCCAAAGCGTCCTTCACGGGGGGATAAATAATTCACCCCTCCACTTT. The V and J genes are TRBV4-1 and TRBJ1-6, with a possible D match to TRBD1 (5 bases). The CDR3 totals 19 residues. V lost 2 bases, J lost 5 bases, and 22 bases lay in between. Per the germline V gene, CDR1 is MGHRA and CDR2 is YSYEKL.

This chain joins TRBV5-1 and TRBJ2-1, with 9 bases matching TRBD2. The CDR3 loop spans 17 amino acids. Losses at the gene ends were 4 bases for V and 1 base for J; bases not matched to a gene: 9. CDR1 is SGHRS, CDR2 YFSETQ, per germline. CDR3 sequence reads: CASSVISSGVSYNEQFF. The CDR3 DNA is TGCGCCAGCAGCGTAATTTCTAGCGGGGTGTCCTACAATGAGCAGTTCTTC.

The rearrangement joins TRBV13 to TRBJ2-5; 7 bases map to TRBD1. The V and J ends lost 9 bases and 5 bases, in that order; junction bases with no gene match: 15. The CDR3 covers 15 residues. From germline, CDR1 is PRHDT and CDR2 FYEKMQ (reference sequence). The CDR3 sequence is CASSFSTGILETQYF. CDR3 nucleotides: TGTGCCAGTAGTTTTTCGACAGGGATCTTGGAGACCCAGTACTTC.

The gene calls are TRBV5-1 and TRBJ2-3; 12 bases line up with TRBD2. Losses at the gene ends were 4 bases for V and 5 bases for J; bases not matched to a gene: 2. Per germline, CDR1 SGHRS and CDR2 YFSETQ. The CDR3 spans 14 residues. As DNA, the CDR3 is TGCGCCAGCAGCCCGGGACTAGCGGGAGATACGCAGTATTTT. Protein sequence: CASSPGLAGDTQYF.

This chain joins TRBV14 and TRBJ2-1; the D gene is possibly TRBD1 (6 bases). V lost 2 bases, J lost 6 bases, and 17 bases lay in between. Germline CDR1 reads SGHDN; CDR2 reads FVKESK. This CDR3 has 16 amino acids. CDR3 coding DNA: TGTGCCAGCAGCCAATACGGAGCACAAGGGGGCAATGAGCAGTTCTTC. As protein: CASSQYGAQGGNEQFF.

This clone was found a few times. V is TRBV5-1 and J is TRBJ1-2; TRBD1 is a possible D gene (6 bases). CDR3 length: 14 residues. Trimming left V 1 base short and J 2 bases short, with 9 bases between. Germline assignment: CDR1 SGHRS and CDR2 YFSETQ. The CDR3: CASSLSDRNYGYTF. Written as DNA, the CDR3 is TGCGCCAGCAGCTTGAGTGACAGGAACTATGGCTACACCTTC.

J is TRBJ2-4 and V is TRBV6-2 or TRBV6-3; 7 bases fit TRBD2. V shed 5 bases and J 15 bases; nucleotides not matched to a gene: 16. CDR3 length: 14 amino acids. Germline V lookup: CDR1 MNHEY, CDR2 SVGEGT. CDR3 DNA sequence: TGTGCCAGCAGTACCGGGACTACCCTCAGCCTGAGGTACTTC. Its protein is CASSTGTTLSLRYF.

The chain combines TRBV5-1 with TRBJ2-7, with D tentatively TRBD2 (6 bases). CDR1 is SGHRS, CDR2 YFSETQ, per germline. V lost 3 bases and J 0 bases, leaving 13 bases between the germline ends. CDR3 length equals 15 residues. The CDR3 DNA reads TGCGCCAGCAGCTACACCGGGACTGCCTCCTACGAGCAGTACTTC. As protein: CASSYTGTASYEQYF.

V and J are TRBV3-1 (or the pseudogene TRBV3-2) and TRBJ1-1; 11 nucleotides match TRBD1. The CDR3 loop spans 14 amino acids. The V segment lost 5 bases and the J segment 6 bases; nucleotides outside the gene matches: 5. CDR1 is LGHDT, CDR2 YNNKEL, per germline (reference sequence). CDR3 amino acids: CASSETGQGAEAFF. CDR3 DNA sequence: TGTGCCAGCAGCGAAACGGGACAGGGGGCTGAAGCTTTCTTT.

The chain combines TRBV28 with TRBJ2-2; 9 bases line up with TRBD1. CDR1 is MDHEN, CDR2 SYDVKM, per germline. The ends lost 11 bases at V and 1 base at J; junction bases unmatched: 8. This CDR3 region has 15 residues. The CDR3 nucleotides read TGTGCCGCTGGGAGGACAGGGGTGAACACCGGGGAGCTGTTTTTT. Protein sequence: CAAGRTGVNTGELFF.